One sample yielded the 23 T cell receptor beta chains listed below, sequenced in a study of blood T cell repertoires in COVID-19. Using immunoSEQ multiplex PCR, the repertoire was profiled, and TCRdb retains in-frame clones only, with some absent. Of 250,000 to 350,000 clones in the sample, 88% were seen once. Sequencing was carried out using peripheral blood. The receptors here all came from a man younger than 35 with active or convalescent COVID-19.

The chain links TRBV9 to TRBJ2-1, with TRBD1 as a possible D gene (7 bases). This CDR3 is built from 12 residues. From germline, CDR1 is SGDLS and CDR2 YYNGEE. Trimming stripped 3 bases from V and 15 bases from J, with 16 bases between. The CDR3, as DNA: TGTGCCAGCAGCGGCCCCAGGGGGGCCCCGTTCTTC. It codes for CASSGPRGAPFF.

This chain connects TRBV29-1 to TRBJ2-1; 11 bases are a match to TRBD2. The V segment lost 4 bases and the J segment 5 bases; nucleotides outside the gene matches: 25. The V gene's germline CDR1 is SQVTM and CDR2 ANQGSEA. CDR3 length: 21 amino acids. CDR3 in DNA: TGCAGCGTTGGCGGATCCGGGTTGAATAGCGGGGGGGCAGTCATACACAATGAGCAGTTCTTC. Its translation: CSVGGSGLNSGGAVIHNEQFF.

V usage is TRBV27 and J usage is TRBJ1-5, with D perhaps TRBD1 (5 bases). Between the trimmed V and J ends, which lost 4 bases and 4 bases, there was a span of 11 bases. The CDR3 spans 14 residues. From germline, CDR1 is MNHEY and CDR2 SMNVEV (reference sequence). The CDR3 region is CASSSLGGNQPQHF. CDR3 DNA: TGTGCCAGCAGTTCCCTGGGGGGAAATCAGCCCCAGCATTTT.

The chain carries TRBV2 and TRBJ1-2; 8 bases align to TRBD1. Germline loops: CDR1 SNHLY, CDR2 FYNNEI. J was trimmed by 5 bases and V by 5 bases; bases with no gene match: 10. The CDR3 loop spans 15 amino acids. The CDR3: CASSPTQGETYGYTF. The DNA of the CDR3 is TGTGCCAGCAGTCCTACACAGGGGGAGACGTATGGCTACACCTTC.

The chain recombines TRBV6-1 with TRBJ2-3; a weak D match, TRBD1 (6 bases). Germline V lookup: CDR1 MNHNS, CDR2 SASEGT. V lost 4 bases and J 4 bases, leaving 18 bases between the germline ends. The CDR3 totals 16 residues. The CDR3 is CASSGQQGSGADTQYF. CDR3 DNA: TGTGCCAGCAGTGGACAACAGGGAAGTGGCGCAGATACGCAGTATTTT.

The chain uses TRBV5-1 and TRBJ1-2; maybe TRBD1 (6 bases). Trimming pared 5 bases from V and 5 bases from J, leaving 13 bases between. Per the germline V gene, CDR1 is SGHRS and CDR2 is YFSETQ. The CDR3 has 13 amino acids. CDR3 bases: TGCGCCAGCAGTCACGGGACACTTTATGGCTACACCTTC. Its translation: CASSHGTLYGYTF.

This chain joins TRBV4-1 and TRBJ2-3, with D maybe TRBD2 (5 bases). Germline V lookup: CDR1 MGHRA, CDR2 YSYEKL. The CDR3 length is 17 residues. The V end lost 3 bases, the J end lost 0 bases, and 16 bases lay between the germline ends. The CDR3 reads CASSHLPSRTSTDTQYF. The DNA for the CDR3 is TGCGCCAGCAGCCACCTCCCTTCCAGGACTAGCACAGATACGCAGTATTTT.

The J gene is TRBJ2-1, the V gene TRBV25-1, with D maybe TRBD1 (6 bases). Germline-derived CDR1 and CDR2 are MGHDK and SYGVNS. V dropped 1 base and J dropped 3 bases, with 7 bases sitting between them. The CDR3 contains 14 residues. CDR3 bases: TGTGCCAGCAGTGAATCGGACAGCTACAATGAGCAGTTCTTC. As protein: CASSESDSYNEQFF.

This clone was recorded only once. The chain carries TRBV6-1 and TRBJ2-1; D not certain. The CDR3 spans 15 residues. Germline V gene lookup returns CDR1 MNHNS and CDR2 SASEGT. Trimming took 3 bases from V and 4 from J, leaving 13 bases between them. The CDR3 DNA reads TGTGCCAGCAGTGACGACAAAGGTTTATACAATGAGCAGTTCTTC. It codes for CASSDDKGLYNEQFF.

The chain combines TRBV5-1 with TRBJ2-3; TRBD2 aligns across 8 bases. The length of the CDR3 is 17 residues. CDR1 and CDR2 (germline): SGHRS, YFSETQ. V dropped 0 bases and J dropped 2; count of bases not matched to a gene: 8. CDR3 loop: CASSLVVGSGNTDTQYF. The CDR3 coding sequence is TGCGCCAGCAGCTTGGTAGTCGGTAGCGGGAACACAGATACGCAGTATTTT.

This clone was counted between two and nine times. This chain connects TRBV6-2 or TRBV6-3 to TRBJ2-1, with D possibly being TRBD2 (5 bases). The CDR3 is made up of 15 amino acids. The germline V and J ends were trimmed by 2 bases and 4 bases, with 12 bases remaining between them. Germline CDR1 is MNHEY and CDR2 is SVGEGT. The CDR3 DNA is TGTGCCAGCAGTTACCTGATAGCGAGGTACAATGAGCAGTTCTTC. As protein: CASSYLIARYNEQFF.

This chain links TRBV5-6 with TRBJ1-5; the D is unclear. Germline V gives CDR1 SGHDT, CDR2 YYEEEE. V was clipped by 4 bases and J by 5 bases, with 13 bases between them. The CDR3 loop spans 14 amino acids. CDR3 sequence: CASSERVPDQPQHF. CDR3 coding DNA: TGTGCCAGCAGCGAGCGGGTACCCGATCAGCCCCAGCATTTT.

The rearrangement joins TRBV12-3 or TRBV12-4 to TRBJ2-7; D is ambiguous. This CDR3 contains 13 residues. V dropped 4 bases and J dropped 1 base, with 8 bases sitting between them. CDR3 in amino acids: CASSYSASYEQYF. For the CDR3, the DNA is TGTGCCAGCAGTTACTCCGCATCCTACGAGCAGTACTTC.

This clone came up once. The rearrangement uses TRBV15 and TRBJ1-5, with a tentative D call TRBD1 (6 bases). CDR1 LNHNV and CDR2 YYDKDF come from the germline V gene (reference sequence). The V end lost 1 base, the J end lost 4 bases, and 14 bases lay between the germline ends. The CDR3 spans 16 residues. CDR3 region: CATSRGVQGPNQPQHF. CDR3 nucleotide sequence: TGTGCCACCAGCAGAGGAGTGCAGGGGCCTAATCAGCCCCAGCATTTT.

The chain combines TRBV4-3 with TRBJ1-2; D is unresolved. The CDR3 has 13 residues. Germline V CDR1 and CDR2: LGHNA, YSLEER. V was cut by 1 base and J by 8 bases, with 11 bases left in between. CDR3 nucleotides: TGCGCCAGCAGCCAAGGCGGTCGAGGAGGCTACACCTTC. Protein: CASSQGGRGGYTF.

The chain couples TRBV28 to TRBJ1-5, with D perhaps matching TRBD1 (5 bases). Germline-derived CDR1 and CDR2 are MDHEN and SYDVKM. This CDR3 region has 14 residues. Trimming removed 7 bases at V and 1 base at J, with 11 bases between. The CDR3 region is CASMGLGSNQPQHF. DNA for the CDR3: TGTGCCAGCATGGGGCTCGGAAGCAATCAGCCCCAGCATTTT.

The chain links TRBV18 to TRBJ1-1, with D unclear. The CDR3 length is 14 residues. V lost 2 bases to trimming and J lost 6 bases, with 13 bases between them. The germline V gene encodes CDR1 KGHSH and CDR2 LQKENI. The CDR3 DNA follows: TGTGCCAGCTCACCAATACACCAGTACGCTGAAGCTTTCTTT. Translated: CASSPIHQYAEAFF.

The chain employs TRBV7-2 and TRBJ2-7, with D possibly being TRBD1 (6 bases). This CDR3 region has 15 residues. Germline loops: CDR1 SGHTA, CDR2 FQGNSA. The V end was cut by 4 bases, the J end by 9 bases, with 22 bases between. CDR3 sequence (DNA): TGTGCCAGCAGCTACGGGACAAGTGACCTACGAGGGCAGTACTTC. Translating it yields CASSYGTSDLRGQYF.

The chain joins TRBV19 to TRBJ2-7; possibly TRBD2 for D (6 bases). This CDR3 is built from 13 residues. The V end was cut by 5 bases, the J end by 6 bases, with 14 bases between. In germline, CDR1 is LNHDA, CDR2 SQIVND (reference sequence). The CDR3 reads CASSPPGTFEQYF. The CDR3 DNA is TGTGCCAGTAGTCCACCGGGGACTTTCGAGCAGTACTTC.

V gene TRBV5-4 combines with J gene TRBJ2-7, with TRBD1 identical over 7 bases. CDR1 is SGHNT and CDR2 is YYREEE in the germline V gene (reference sequence). The CDR3 has 14 residues. V lost 0 bases, J lost 2 bases, and 2 bases stayed unmatched. CDR3: CASSLGQGPYEQYF. The CDR3 coding sequence is TGTGCCAGCAGCTTGGGACAGGGTCCCTACGAGCAGTACTTC.

The chain joins TRBV14 to TRBJ2-7; D gene uncertain. Germline-derived CDR1 and CDR2 are SGHDN and FVKESK. Trimming pared 1 base from V and 2 bases from J, leaving 9 bases between. This CDR3 contains 14 residues. In DNA, the CDR3 is TGTGCCAGCAGCCAAGTGGTACATCCCTACGAGCAGTACTTC. As protein: CASSQVVHPYEQYF.

The chain joins TRBV12-3 or TRBV12-4 to TRBJ2-2; D not resolved. CDR3 length equals 13 residues. V lost 5 bases, J lost 8 bases, and 12 bases lay in between. CDR3 sequence reads: CASSVQASGELFF. DNA for the CDR3: TGTGCCAGCAGTGTGCAAGCCTCAGGGGAGCTGTTTTTT.

This chain uses TRBV6-6 with TRBJ1-3, with TRBD1 matching 8 bases. The CDR3 has 15 residues. The V gene's germline CDR1 is MNHNY and CDR2 SVGAGI (reference sequence). V trimming: 4 bases; J trimming: 4 bases; junction bases outside the gene matches: 6. The CDR3 loop reads CASSSPDRGGNTIYF. CDR3 bases: TGTGCCAGCAGTTCGCCAGACAGGGGCGGAAACACCATATATTTT.